The next 15 T cell receptor beta chains were all read from a single sample in a study of cytotoxic CD8 clonotypes in ibrutinib-treated CLL. Sequencing used immunoSEQ multiplex PCR; TCRdb keeps in-frame clones, though not all of them. The sample shows roughly 200,000 clones, just under 80% of them seen only once. Sequenced material: PBMCs, taken after 12 months of ibrutinib treatment. All receptors come from a human donor with chronic lymphocytic leukemia.

This sequence joins TRBV13 and TRBJ2-7, with TRBD2 identical over 9 bases. The CDR3 runs 18 residues. Germline lookup yields CDR1 PRHDT and CDR2 FYEKMQ (reference sequence). With 5 bases clipped from V and 4 bases from J, the junction kept 18 bases outside the gene matches. CDR3 nucleotides: TGTGCCAGCAGCCCCCCCCGTTTTGGGCGGGGGGGCCTTTACGAGCAGTACTTC. Protein product: CASSPPRFGRGGLYEQYF.

The chain combines TRBV7-2 with TRBJ2-7; 8 positions agree with TRBD1. Germline CDR1 reads SGHTA; CDR2 reads FQGNSA. The trim removed 6 bases at V and 3 bases at J, leaving 4 bases unmatched. This CDR3 comprises 13 residues. CDR3 sequence (DNA): TGTGCCAGCAGAGGGACAGGAAGCTACGAGCAGTACTTC. Its translation: CASRGTGSYEQYF.

This sequence joins TRBV7-2 and TRBJ1-6; D remains ambiguous. The length of the CDR3 is 13 residues. V was trimmed by 4 bases and J by 6 bases, leaving 7 bases between them. Germline V gene data show CDR1 as SGHTA and CDR2 as FQGNSA. The CDR3 DNA follows: TGTGCCAGCAGCTCGGGTCTTAATTCACCCCTCCACTTT. Translating it yields CASSSGLNSPLHF.

This clone was observed a single time. This chain uses TRBV5-4 with TRBJ2-7, with TRBD2 identical over 7 bases. Per the germline V gene, CDR1 is SGHNT and CDR2 is YYREEE (reference sequence). The CDR3 has 16 amino acids. V was pared by 2 bases and J by 2 bases, with 10 bases of the junction left unmatched. The CDR3 nucleotides are TGTGCCAGCAGCTTAGTCGTGGGACTAACTACCTACGAGCAGTACTTC. It specifies CASSLVVGLTTYEQYF.

The J gene is TRBJ2-3, the V gene TRBV7-9; 10 bases fit TRBD2. CDR3 length equals 15 residues. V dropped 2 bases and J dropped 2; count of bases not matched to a gene: 1. The V gene's germline CDR1 is SEHNR and CDR2 FQNEAQ (reference sequence). This CDR3 is CASSLLAGATDTQYF. In DNA form, the CDR3 reads TGTGCCAGCAGCTTACTAGCGGGGGCCACAGATACGCAGTATTTT. The full variable domain, with the rest looked up from reference TRBV7-9 and TRBJ2-3, is DTGVSQNPRHKITKRGQNVTFRCDPISEHNRLYWYRQTLGQGPEFLTYFQNEAQLEKSRLLSDRFSAERPKGSFSTLEIQRTEQGDSAMYLCASSLLAGATDTQYFGPGTRLTVL.

J is TRBJ1-1 and V is TRBV5-1; possibly TRBD1 for D (6 bases). CDR3 length: 14 amino acids. The ends were cut back, 4 bases at V and 0 bases at J, with 10 bases in the middle. Looked up from germline, CDR1 is SGHRS and CDR2 is YFSETQ. CDR3 region: CASSQDSMNTEAFF. Here the CDR3 DNA reads TGCGCCAGCAGCCAGGACAGCATGAACACTGAAGCTTTCTTT.

The chain carries TRBV27 and TRBJ1-5, with 8 bases aligning to TRBD1. V lost 5 bases and J lost 7; bases outside the gene matches: 4. Germline-derived CDR1 and CDR2 are MNHEY and SMNVEV (reference sequence). The CDR3 totals 13 residues. CDR3 amino acids: CASSPTGGQPQHF. The CDR3 nucleotides read TGTGCCAGCAGTCCTACAGGGGGACAGCCCCAGCATTTT.

The chain uses TRBV11-2 and TRBJ2-4; D not certain. Germline V gene lookup returns CDR1 SGHAT and CDR2 FQNNGV. The CDR3 is 12 residues long. Trimming left V 2 bases short and J 5 bases short, with 4 bases between. The CDR3 region is CASSLNENIQYF. The DNA of the CDR3 is TGTGCCAGCAGCTTAAATGAAAACATTCAGTACTTC. Based on the CDR3 plus reference TRBV11-2 and TRBJ2-4, the full variable domain is EAGVAQSPRYKIIEKRQSVAFWCNPISGHATLYWYQQILGQGPKLLIQFQNNGVVDDSQLPKDRFSAERLKGVDSTLKIQPAKLEDSAVYLCASSLNENIQYFGAGTRLSVL.

The CDR3 sequence: CATSDGQANYGYTF. CDR3 coding DNA: TGTGCCACCAGCGATGGACAGGCTAACTATGGCTACACCTTC. The chain employs TRBV15 and TRBJ1-2; 7 bases are a match to TRBD1. The CDR3 runs to 14 residues. V was clipped by 5 bases and J by 0 bases; unmatched bases: 3. The germline V gene encodes CDR1 LNHNV and CDR2 YYDKDF (reference sequence).

V and J are TRBV18 and TRBJ1-6, with D possibly TRBD1 on 6 matching bases. Germline CDR1 KGHSH, CDR2 LQKENI. The germline V and J ends were trimmed by 4 bases and 9 bases, with 22 bases remaining between them. The CDR3 length is 17 residues. This CDR3 reads CASSQRSRGESRSPLHF. The CDR3 nucleotides are TGTGCCAGCTCACAAAGAAGCAGGGGAGAGAGTCGTTCACCCCTCCACTTT.

The chain links TRBV2 to TRBJ1-1; D is unresolved. Trimming cost V 8 bases and J 0 bases, with 4 bases left between them. There are 11 residues in the CDR3. From germline, CDR1 is SNHLY and CDR2 FYNNEI. This chain's CDR3 is CASLMNTEAFF. The CDR3 bases are TGTGCCAGCCTAATGAACACTGAAGCTTTCTTT.

The chain couples TRBV27 to TRBJ1-1; D not resolved. CDR1 is MNHEY, CDR2 SMNVEV, per germline (reference sequence). The CDR3 totals 13 residues. Trimming shortened V by 6 bases and J by 1 base, and 9 bases separated the two germline ends. DNA of the CDR3: TGTGCCAGCAGGAATTACAGGAACACTGAAGCTTTCTTT. Protein sequence: CASRNYRNTEAFF.

Only one count was recorded for this clone. V and J are TRBV9 and TRBJ1-4; the D is unclear. The CDR3 has 16 amino acids. CDR1 is SGDLS, CDR2 YYNGEE, per germline. Trimming left V 0 bases short and J 6 bases short, with 15 bases between. For the CDR3, the DNA is TGTGCCAGCAGCGTAGAGGAGGGTGCCTCTTATGAAAAACTGTTTTTT. Translated: CASSVEEGASYEKLFF.

This clone was picked up a small number of times. This chain links TRBV11-3 with TRBJ1-2; tentative D call: TRBD1 (5 bases). Trimming removed 10 bases at V and 3 bases at J, with 15 bases between. This CDR3 region has 13 residues. In germline, CDR1 is SGHNT, CDR2 YENEEA. This CDR3 reads CATRQLRYYGYTF. For the CDR3, the DNA is TGTGCCACCAGACAGCTACGTTACTATGGCTACACCTTC.

This chain connects TRBV5-6 to TRBJ1-1, with D unresolved. The CDR3 spans 14 residues. V lost 0 bases, J lost 6 bases, and 12 bases lay in between. Germline CDR1 is SGHDT and CDR2 is YYEEEE. Here the CDR3 DNA reads TGTGCCAGCAGCTTGGGAGGCACGGCGGCTGAAGCTTTCTTT. It yields the protein CASSLGGTAAEAFF.